The 32 T cell receptor beta chains below were found in one sample sequenced in a study of blood T cell repertoires in COVID-19. Assay used: immunoSEQ multiplex PCR; TCRdb lists only in-frame clones, some missing. The data show 200,000 or so clones, approximately 91% seen once. What was sequenced was peripheral blood. Receptors were obtained from a man between 60 and 75 years old who had recovered from COVID-19.

The J gene is TRBJ2-7, the V gene TRBV5-4, with 12 bases matching TRBD2. The CDR3 sequence is 14 residues long. In germline, CDR1 is SGHNT, CDR2 YYREEE (reference sequence). The ends lost 3 bases at V and 6 bases at J; junction bases unmatched: 4. CDR3: CASSSGLAGPEQYF. Here the CDR3 DNA reads TGTGCCAGCAGCTCCGGACTAGCGGGACCCGAGCAGTACTTC.

V is TRBV28 and J is TRBJ1-4, with unresolved D. Germline CDR1 reads MDHEN; CDR2 reads SYDVKM. This CDR3 comprises 13 residues. V lost 6 bases to trimming and J lost 8 bases, with 13 bases between them. In nucleotides, the CDR3 is TGTGCCAGCAGGACGGGATCCGGAGAAAAACTGTTTTTT. Translated: CASRTGSGEKLFF.

The chain is built from TRBV19 and TRBJ1-2; D might be TRBD1 (5 bases). Germline CDR1 and CDR2: LNHDA and SQIVND (reference sequence). The V and J ends lost 3 bases and 12 bases respectively, with 17 bases between them. The CDR3 has 13 residues. CDR3 sequence: CASSMGTGDSNTF. The CDR3 nucleotides are TGTGCCAGTAGTATGGGAACTGGAGACAGCAACACCTTC.

J is TRBJ2-2 and V is TRBV18; the D gene is possibly TRBD2 (6 bases). Trimming stripped 5 bases from V and 6 bases from J, with 10 bases between. The CDR3 has 13 amino acids. Germline V gives CDR1 KGHSH, CDR2 LQKENI. CDR3 nucleotide sequence: TGTGCCAGCTCAGCGGGACTTCCCGGGGAGCTGTTTTTT. It yields the protein CASSAGLPGELFF.

J is TRBJ1-5 and V is TRBV18; 7 bases line up with TRBD1. With V trimmed by 3 bases and J by 2 bases, 4 bases remained unmatched. This CDR3 has 15 amino acids. Germline CDR1 reads KGHSH; CDR2 reads LQKENI. The CDR3 is CASSPETGGNQPQHF. The CDR3 DNA sequence: TGTGCCAGCTCACCGGAAACAGGGGGCAATCAGCCCCAGCATTTT.

The chain links TRBV20-1 to TRBJ2-3; D is uncertain. V shed 3 bases and J shed 7 bases, with 20 bases lying between them. CDR1 and CDR2 from the germline V gene are DFQATT and SNEGSKA (reference sequence). This CDR3 spans 15 amino acids. Written as DNA, the CDR3 is TGCAGTGCTAGTAGAGGATCACAACCCTCTTATACGCAGTATTTT. Encoded protein: CSASRGSQPSYTQYF.

The CDR3 bases are TGTGCCAGCAGCGCCGGACAGGGACAAGAGACCCAGTACTTC. As protein: CASSAGQGQETQYF. The chain carries TRBV9 and TRBJ2-5; 8 nucleotides align to TRBD1. Trimming cost V 3 bases and J 2 bases; bases outside gene matches: 3. This CDR3 has 14 residues. Germline V lookup: CDR1 SGDLS, CDR2 YYNGEE.

This clone was seen a single time. V usage is TRBV6-5 and J usage is TRBJ2-2; D may be TRBD1 (5 bases). Germline V lookup: CDR1 MNHEY, CDR2 SVGAGI. CDR3 size: 14 residues. Trimming removed 7 bases from V and 4 bases from J, with 13 bases in between. The CDR3 nucleotides read TGTGCCAGCAATGGGGCTACTTTCACCGGGGAGCTGTTTTTT. Amino acids: CASNGATFTGELFF.

The CDR3 DNA reads as TGTGCCAGCAGCTCCGCGGGTGGCCTCTACGAGCAGTACTTC. It is translated as CASSSAGGLYEQYF. The chain has TRBV7-2 and TRBJ2-7; possible D gene TRBD2, 5 bases. The CDR3 spans 14 residues. The V end was cut by 4 bases, the J end by 3 bases, with 13 bases between. The germline gives CDR1 SGHTA, CDR2 FQGNSA.

The table lists this clone with a few counts. The chain combines TRBV27 with TRBJ2-7; TRBD2 agrees at 9 bases. CDR3 length: 13 residues. V trimming: 8 bases; J trimming: 7 bases; junction bases outside the gene matches: 9. In germline, CDR1 is MNHEY, CDR2 SMNVEV (reference sequence). The CDR3 sequence is CASRRREGWEQYF. The CDR3 DNA follows: TGTGCCAGCCGAAGGCGGGAGGGCTGGGAGCAGTACTTC.

The chain recombines TRBV18 with TRBJ1-1; D remains ambiguous. The germline V gene encodes CDR1 KGHSH and CDR2 LQKENI. Trimming shortened V by 3 bases and J by 4 bases, and 9 bases separated the two germline ends. The CDR3 is 13 residues long. CDR3 sequence (DNA): TGTGCCAGCTCACCCAGTCGTGGCACTGAAGCTTTCTTT. Residues: CASSPSRGTEAFF.

The rearrangement uses TRBV14 and TRBJ2-7; 7 bases match TRBD1. The CDR3 extends over 13 amino acids. Germline V CDR1 and CDR2: SGHDN, FVKESK. V dropped 5 bases and J dropped 8; count of bases not matched to a gene: 9. This CDR3 is CASSDRVILQQYF. In DNA form, the CDR3 reads TGTGCCAGCAGCGACAGGGTCATACTACAGCAGTACTTC.

The chain joins TRBV24-1 to TRBJ2-1, with 7 bases identical to TRBD1. This CDR3 is 14 amino acids long. The V gene's germline CDR1 is KGHDR and CDR2 SFDVKD. V was clipped by 5 bases and J by 7 bases; unmatched bases: 7. CDR3 nucleotide sequence: TGTGCCACCAGTGTCCGGACAGGTCGGAATGAGCAGTTCTTC. This gives the protein CATSVRTGRNEQFF.

The CDR3 DNA reads TGCGCCAGCAGCTTCTCAGGGCAGACCGGGGAGCTGTTTTTT. Protein: CASSFSGQTGELFF. This chain joins TRBV5-1 and TRBJ2-2, with D possibly TRBD1 on 5 matching bases. Per germline, CDR1 SGHRS and CDR2 YFSETQ. The CDR3 covers 14 residues. Trimming took off 2 bases at V and 5 bases at J, with 10 bases between the two ends.

The rearrangement uses TRBV19 and TRBJ1-6, with D tentatively TRBD1 (6 bases). The CDR3 loop spans 13 amino acids. V was cut by 5 bases and J by 9 bases, with 11 bases left in between. Germline lookup yields CDR1 LNHDA and CDR2 SQIVND (reference sequence). The CDR3 spells CASSVQGSSPLHF. CDR3 coding DNA: TGTGCCAGTAGTGTCCAGGGGAGTTCACCCCTCCACTTT.

J is TRBJ2-2 and V is TRBV11-2, with 12 bases that match TRBD2. Germline lookup yields CDR1 SGHAT and CDR2 FQNNGV. The CDR3 has 18 residues. Germline trimming cut 1 base from V and 4 bases from J; bases unmatched to any gene: 7. This chain's CDR3 is CASSLGASGGAGTGELFF. The CDR3 nucleotides are TGTGCCAGCAGCTTAGGAGCTAGCGGGGGGGCCGGCACCGGGGAGCTGTTTTTT.

This chain links TRBV5-5 with TRBJ1-1, with D tentatively TRBD1 (6 bases). CDR1 is SGHKS and CDR2 is YYEKEE in the germline V gene (reference sequence). This CDR3 contains 16 residues. V dropped 0 bases and J dropped 4 bases, with 16 bases sitting between them. The CDR3: CASSLDFGGLSTEAFF. Here the CDR3 DNA reads TGTGCCAGCAGCTTGGATTTCGGGGGGCTTAGCACTGAAGCTTTCTTT.

The chain joins TRBV7-6 to TRBJ2-5, with 12 positions matching TRBD1. Germline lookup yields CDR1 SGHVS and CDR2 FNYEAQ. Trimming cost V 5 bases and J 4 bases; bases outside gene matches: 8. The CDR3 runs 16 residues. The CDR3 spells CASSAGTGGGVETQYF. CDR3 bases: TGTGCCAGCAGCGCCGGGACAGGGGGCGGGGTAGAGACCCAGTACTTC.

The CDR3 nucleotides are TGTGCCAGCAGCCTACTTGGGACAGCCCTGGAGCAGTACTTC. Translating it yields CASSLLGTALEQYF. The genes are TRBV3-1 (or the pseudogene TRBV3-2) and TRBJ2-7; 7 bases fit TRBD1. V gave up 4 bases and J gave up 7 bases; unmatched junction bases: 10. The CDR3 runs 14 residues. CDR1 LGHDT and CDR2 YNNKEL come from the germline V gene (reference sequence).

This chain uses TRBV2 with TRBJ1-1; 8 positions match TRBD1. Per germline, CDR1 SNHLY and CDR2 FYNNEI. This CDR3 spans 14 amino acids. V was clipped by 4 bases and J by 4 bases; unmatched bases: 5. CDR3 sequence: CASSGQGLGTEAFF. CDR3 DNA sequence: TGTGCCAGCAGTGGACAGGGGTTAGGCACTGAAGCTTTCTTT.

The chain recombines TRBV24-1 with TRBJ2-2, with TRBD2 matching over 9 bases. Trimming took 4 bases from V and 4 from J; bases not matched to a gene: 6. CDR1 and CDR2 (germline): KGHDR, SFDVKD. The CDR3 length is 16 residues. The CDR3 sequence: CATSDVAGASTGELFF. CDR3 nucleotide sequence: TGTGCCACCAGTGACGTAGCGGGAGCCTCCACCGGGGAGCTGTTTTTT.

The rearrangement links TRBV18 to TRBJ1-2, with D possibly being TRBD1 (5 bases). The CDR3 has 16 amino acids. The germline V gene has CDR1 KGHSH and CDR2 LQKENI. V gave up 0 bases and J gave up 6 bases, with 17 bases separating them. CDR3 sequence reads: CASSPPFLRTKDGYTF. The CDR3 nucleotides read TGTGCCAGCTCACCACCTTTCTTGAGGACAAAGGATGGCTACACCTTC.

Notes on this clone: A read error may account for a junction end that differs from germline. J is TRBJ1-2 and V is TRBV7-3; possible D gene TRBD1, 5 bases. Germline CDR1 and CDR2: SGHTA and FQGTGA. The CDR3 totals 13 residues. CDR3 amino acids: CASSLEGRGPKAF. The CDR3 coding sequence is TGTGCCAGCAGCTTAGAGGGGAGGGGCCCAAAGGCCTTC.

The chain links TRBV12-3 or TRBV12-4 to TRBJ1-2; TRBD1 might be the D (6 bases). With 4 bases removed from V and 8 bases from J, the gap between germline ends came to 11 bases. The CDR3 is made up of 12 amino acids. CDR3 bases: TGTGCCAGCAGTTCCACAGGGTACGGCTACACCTTC. Protein sequence: CASSSTGYGYTF.

V and J are TRBV7-3 and TRBJ1-6; the D gene is possibly TRBD1 (6 bases). Germline assignment: CDR1 SGHTA and CDR2 FQGTGA. The CDR3 has 15 residues. Trimming took 5 bases from V and 8 from J, leaving 16 bases between them. The CDR3: CASSQGPGWDSPLHF. The CDR3 bases are TGTGCCAGCAGCCAGGGGCCAGGGTGGGATTCACCCCTCCACTTT.

The CDR3 sequence is CASSLEGPGTSGRQETQYF. DNA for the CDR3: TGTGCCAGCAGCTTAGAGGGCCCTGGGACTAGCGGGAGACAAGAGACCCAGTACTTC. The chain couples TRBV7-2 to TRBJ2-5; TRBD2 matches 14 bases. After removal of 1 base from V and 2 bases from J, the junction contained 9 bases not matched to a gene. Looked up from germline, CDR1 is SGHTA and CDR2 is FQGNSA. This CDR3 spans 19 amino acids.

The chain combines TRBV19 with TRBJ1-5; TRBD1 might be the D (6 bases). CDR3 length equals 14 residues. The germline gives CDR1 LNHDA, CDR2 SQIVND (reference sequence). Trimming cost V 6 bases and J 5 bases, with 14 bases left between them. The CDR3 DNA reads TGTGCCAGTAGGGCGGACAGAGGTGATCAGCCCCAGCATTTT. It specifies CASRADRGDQPQHF.

The chain recombines TRBV5-1 with TRBJ2-3, with 10 bases that match TRBD2. Trimming took 0 bases from V and 5 from J; bases not matched to a gene: 0. This CDR3 has 14 amino acids. Germline lookup yields CDR1 SGHRS and CDR2 YFSETQ. For the CDR3, the DNA is TGCGCCAGCAGCTTGGGGACTAGCGGAGATACGCAGTATTTT. Translated, it gives CASSLGTSGDTQYF.

This clone was seen a single time. V gene TRBV27 combines with J gene TRBJ1-2, with a possible D match to TRBD1 (5 bases). Trimming shortened V by 6 bases and J by 8 bases, and 19 bases separated the two germline ends. Germline assignment: CDR1 MNHEY and CDR2 SMNVEV (reference sequence). The CDR3 has 14 amino acids. For the CDR3, the DNA is TGTGCCAGCAGCCCGGCCCGACAGTTCCGCGGCTACACCTTC. It translates to CASSPARQFRGYTF.

The chain employs TRBV6-5 and TRBJ1-6; the D gene is possibly TRBD1 (6 bases). This CDR3 comprises 16 residues. V was pared by 2 bases and J by 7 bases, with 15 bases between. Germline CDR1 reads MNHEY; CDR2 reads SVGAGI. CDR3 residues: CASSYLRTARNSPLHF. In DNA form, the CDR3 reads TGTGCCAGCAGTTACCTTCGGACAGCGAGGAATTCACCCCTCCACTTT.

The genes are TRBV5-6 and TRBJ2-7; maybe TRBD2 (5 bases). Germline values: CDR1 SGHDT, CDR2 YYEEEE. V dropped 4 bases and J dropped 0 bases, with 11 bases sitting between them. CDR3 size: 14 residues. Written as DNA, the CDR3 is TGTGCCAGCAGCCTGGACTCTAGCTCCTACGAGCAGTACTTC. Amino acid sequence: CASSLDSSSYEQYF.

The rearrangement uses TRBV5-1 and TRBJ2-7, with 15 bases matching TRBD2. CDR3 length equals 16 residues. The V gene end was trimmed by 3 bases and the J gene end by 1 base; junction bases not matched to a gene: 2. CDR1 and CDR2 (germline): SGHRS, YFSETQ. The chain's CDR3 is CASSYGTSGGSYEQYF. In nucleotides, the CDR3 is TGCGCCAGCAGCTACGGGACTAGCGGGGGGTCCTACGAGCAGTACTTC.